This T cell receptor (beta chain) emerged from a study of T cells in Graves' hyperthyroidism and ophthalmopathy. This clonotype was seen many times. Authors of the study amplified TCR beta CDR3 regions from RNA transcripts. The TCR CDR3 was amplified in a first-round RT-PCR using the HTBI primer set. Each CDR3 protein gets one entry after TCRdb re-called the multiplex PCR reads with MiXCR. This table holds around 800,000 distinct CDR3 sequences, 38% found once. This receptor was identified in a man aged 18 to 29 with Graves' hyperthyroidism. The sample consisted of blood.

The CDR3 nucleotides are TGTGCCAGCAGCTTAGTACAGGGGGACGAGCAGTACTTC. Its protein is CASSLVQGDEQYF. The chain recombines TRBV7-2 with TRBJ2-7; 8 bases are shared with TRBD1. Germline trimming cut 1 base from V and 5 bases from J; bases unmatched to any gene: 1. Germline loops: CDR1 SGHTA, CDR2 FQGNSA. The CDR3 consists of 13 residues.